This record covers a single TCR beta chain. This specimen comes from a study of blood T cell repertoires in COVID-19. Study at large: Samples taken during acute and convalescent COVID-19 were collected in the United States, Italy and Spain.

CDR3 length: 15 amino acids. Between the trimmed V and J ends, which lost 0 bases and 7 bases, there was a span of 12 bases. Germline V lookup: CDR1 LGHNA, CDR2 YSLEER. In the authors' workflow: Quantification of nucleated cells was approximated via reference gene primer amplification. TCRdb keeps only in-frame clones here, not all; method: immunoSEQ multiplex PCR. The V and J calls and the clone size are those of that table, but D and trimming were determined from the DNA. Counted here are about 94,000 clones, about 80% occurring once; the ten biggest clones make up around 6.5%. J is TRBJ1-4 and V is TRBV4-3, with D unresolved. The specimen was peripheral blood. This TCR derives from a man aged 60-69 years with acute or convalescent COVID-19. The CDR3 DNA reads TGCGCCAGCAGCCAAGACCCCGGCGGGGTTGAAAAACTGTTTTTT. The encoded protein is CASSQDPGGVEKLFF.